Reported below is one TCR beta chain. The antigen is not known. The data were obtained in a study of cytomegalovirus exposure and HLA in healthy donors. Points from the study as a whole: As a later analysis revealed, most CMV-associated TCR beta chains appeared HLA-restricted. V segments that were indistinguishable, TRBV6-2 and TRBV6-3 among them, were omitted from analysis.

The CDR3 loop spans 12 amino acids. V was shortened by 4 bases and J by 1 base, with 5 bases between the two germline ends. The germline V gene has CDR1 SGHKS and CDR2 YYEKEE (reference sequence). The PCR was carried out with 60 Vbeta primers and 13 Jbeta primers. TCRdb's copy holds only in-frame clones and misses some; the assay was immunoSEQ multiplex PCR. Of 130,000 to 150,000 clones listed, around 80% are singletons. This TCR derives from a man in his forties in good health and CMV-seropositive. The material sequenced was PBMCs. The chain joins TRBV5-5 to TRBJ1-1; D remains ambiguous. CDR3 sequence reads: CASSAGNTEAFF. The CDR3 DNA sequence: TGTGCCAGCAGCGCCGGGAACACTGAAGCTTTCTTT.